The 9 T cell receptor beta chains below come from one sample, sequenced in a study of neurological immune-mediated disorders. TCRdb reprocessed the 5' RACE reads with MiXCR, giving one entry per CDR3 protein. This table holds 40,000 to 50,000 distinct CDR3 sequences, more than 2% found once. Source material: PBMCs. The receptors were gathered from a man younger than 40 with multiple sclerosis.

V gene TRBV11-1 combines with J gene TRBJ1-1, with TRBD1 matching over 7 bases. The ends lost 5 bases at V and 11 bases at J; junction bases unmatched: 11. The CDR3 is made up of 13 amino acids. Germline V gene lookup returns CDR1 SGHAT and CDR2 FQDESV (reference sequence). Here the CDR3 reads CASSLNRGYDAFF. CDR3 nucleotide sequence: TGTGCCAGCAGCCTAAACAGGGGATATGACGCTTTCTTT.

This clonotype was seen at least ten times. In DNA, the CDR3 is TGCGCCAGCAGCTTGGCCGGTGGACTAGCGGATACGCAGTATTTT. Protein product: CASSLAGGLADTQYF. The chain links TRBV5-1 to TRBJ2-3, with TRBD2 matching 9 bases. J lost 6 bases, V lost 0 bases, and 5 bases had no gene match. CDR1 and CDR2 from the germline V gene are SGHRS and YFSETQ. The CDR3 is 15 amino acids.

There are many counts of this clonotype. This sequence joins TRBV20-1 and TRBJ1-5; D ambiguous. Deletions cut 3 bases from V and 0 bases from J, with 12 bases between. The CDR3 is made up of 15 amino acids. From germline, CDR1 is DFQATT and CDR2 SNEGSKA (reference sequence). CDR3 in amino acids: CSARDQTNSNQPQHF. Here the CDR3 DNA reads TGCAGTGCTAGGGATCAGACGAATAGCAATCAGCCCCAGCATTTT.

This clonotype was counted ten times or more. CDR3 sequence reads: CASSLALAGATYEQYF. DNA of the CDR3: TGCGCCAGCAGCTTGGCCCTAGCGGGGGCGACGTACGAGCAGTACTTC. The rearrangement links TRBV5-1 to TRBJ2-7, with TRBD2 identical over 10 bases. CDR3 length: 16 residues. Trimming at V came to 0 bases and at J to 4 bases, leaving 7 bases not matched to a gene. CDR1 and CDR2 (germline): SGHRS, YFSETQ.

This clonotype was seen at least ten times. This chain joins TRBV4-1 and TRBJ1-5; possible D gene TRBD1, 6 bases. The CDR3 is 15 amino acids. From germline, CDR1 is MGHRA and CDR2 YSYEKL. The V and J ends lost 2 bases and 7 bases respectively, with 15 bases between them. In DNA, the CDR3 is TGCGCCAGCAGCCAATTTACAGGGTCAGGGCAGCCCCAGCATTTT. Protein product: CASSQFTGSGQPQHF.

This clonotype has ten or more counts. The genes are TRBV20-1 and TRBJ1-5; D call uncertain. The CDR3 consists of 14 residues. Trimming took off 5 bases at V and 4 bases at J, with 15 bases between the two ends. Germline V gene lookup returns CDR1 DFQATT and CDR2 SNEGSKA (reference sequence). CDR3 DNA: TGCAGTGCTCGACCCCATTCCGATAATCAGCCCCAGCATTTT. This codes for CSARPHSDNQPQHF.

This clonotype showed up many times. This sequence joins TRBV7-6 and TRBJ2-6, with D unclear. The germline gives CDR1 SGHVS, CDR2 FNYEAQ. The V and J ends lost 5 bases and 0 bases respectively, with 17 bases between them. The CDR3 is 18 amino acids. Here the CDR3 reads CASSVYGILPSGANVLTF. In DNA form, the CDR3 reads TGTGCCAGCAGCGTCTATGGGATTTTACCCTCTGGGGCCAACGTCCTGACTTTC.

This clonotype was recorded many times. V usage is TRBV20-1 and J usage is TRBJ1-1; the D is unclear. The CDR3 runs 12 residues. V dropped 2 bases and J dropped 3 bases, with 7 bases sitting between them. CDR1 is DFQATT, CDR2 SNEGSKA, per germline (reference sequence). The CDR3 spells CSARTGDTEAFF. In nucleotides, the CDR3 is TGCAGTGCTAGAACTGGGGACACTGAAGCTTTCTTT.

This clonotype turned up a few times. The J gene is TRBJ2-1, the V gene TRBV29-1; tentative D call: TRBD2 (6 bases). The CDR3 length is 14 residues. CDR1 is SQVTM, CDR2 ANQGSEA, per germline. Deletions cut 7 bases from V and 0 bases from J, with 13 bases between. CDR3: CSGRLGGSYNEQFF. For the CDR3, the DNA is TGCAGCGGGCGACTGGGGGGCTCCTACAATGAGCAGTTCTTC.